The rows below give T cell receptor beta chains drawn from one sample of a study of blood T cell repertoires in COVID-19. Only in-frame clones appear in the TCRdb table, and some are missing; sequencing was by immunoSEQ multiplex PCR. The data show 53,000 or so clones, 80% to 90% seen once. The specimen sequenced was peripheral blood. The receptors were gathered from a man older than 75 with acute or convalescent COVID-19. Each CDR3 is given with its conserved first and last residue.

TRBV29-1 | CSVPGQGKAFF
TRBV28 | CASMGLNIQYF
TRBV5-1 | CASMGRPEIQETQYF
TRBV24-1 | CATSRYLRQSFNYGYTF
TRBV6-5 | CASSRGGVDNEQFF
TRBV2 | CASRRTRLGNSPLHF
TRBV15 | CATSRGDRLNTEAFF
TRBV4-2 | CASSQDAPQGYGYTF
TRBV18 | CASSPGQGAQPQHF
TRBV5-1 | CASSLGTGSSYEQYF
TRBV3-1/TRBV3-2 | CASSLGGAAEAFF
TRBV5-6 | CASSLNRGQVGQPQHF
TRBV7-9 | CASSPLSKRGAYEQYF
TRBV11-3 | CASSQQDPSNTGELFF
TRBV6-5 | CASGTGTPKGYGYTF
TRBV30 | CAWSEGVGQKGYTF
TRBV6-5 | CASSYSTGGTEAFF
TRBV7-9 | CASSLDRGYEQYF
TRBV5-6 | CASSSTGTRSTDTQYF
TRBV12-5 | CASGPGTALLNEQFF
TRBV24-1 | CATSDQAGGTYEQYF
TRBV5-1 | CASSLSGGQGKTLGEQFF